The entry below gives a single T cell receptor beta chain sequence along with its context. The definition of stable Graves' hyperthyroidism was no ophthalmopathy progression within 18 months. Newly diagnosed hyperthyroidism, duration under 2 months, in patients aged 18 to 65. PBMCs came from more than 8.5 ml fresh peripheral blood. TCR beta CDR3 regions were amplified from RNA transcripts. The HTBI primer set drove a first-round RT-PCR of the TCR CDR3. TCRdb called the multiplex PCR reads again in MiXCR, with one record for every CDR3 protein. Of around 420,000 distinct CDR3 sequences listed, about an eighth were seen once; the top ten hold 4% to 6.5%. This sample stems from a study of T cells in Graves' hyperthyroidism and ophthalmopathy. With 0 bases clipped from V and 5 bases from J, the junction kept 2 bases outside the gene matches. The germline gives CDR1 MNHEY, CDR2 SVGEGT. This CDR3 has 15 amino acids.

The chain links TRBV6-2 or TRBV6-3 to TRBJ1-4, with TRBD1 matching over 8 bases. The origin of this receptor is a woman under 30 with Graves' hyperthyroidism. The sequenced sample was blood. The CDR3 DNA follows: TGTGCCAGCAGTTACTCGAACAGGGGGAATGAAAAACTGTTTTTT. Protein sequence: CASSYSNRGNEKLFF.